This T cell receptor (beta chain) was obtained from a study of T cell responses to AZD1222 COVID-19 vaccine (dated by TCRdb to 2020 to 2023). About the full investigation: AZD1222 recipients given second doses at about 4 weeks or at about 12 weeks were pooled, since spike-specific TCR depth and breadth were not found to differ between the two schedules. Trial participants were enrolled by age into subgroups of 18-55, 56-69 and 70-plus years, and 148, 28 and 57 TCR-sequenced participants, respectively, were included in these subgroups. TCR sequencing was performed for over 230 trial participants, of whom around 200 were given two doses of AZD1222 and 26 were given two doses of MenACWY control vaccine. The full study reports these points: Participants were mostly white British and included more females than males, and it was suggested by the authors that clonal diversity may have been underestimated. Spike-specific TCR breadth and depth rose significantly after two AZD1222 doses compared with day 0 and with MenACWY recipients. Because no samples from the day 14 peak response were available, repertoires could be characterized only after the peak T cell response. Conclusions about previously exposed vaccinees were limited because only 5 or 6 AZD1222 recipients were SARS-CoV-2 seropositive at baseline. Reportedly, close to half of the unique spike-specific TCRs recognized epitopes lying outside the regions that are mutated in the B.1.351 and B.1.1.7 variants. In the small 56-69-year group, the increase in depth fell short of significance, most likely because of low power. Vaccine-associated CD4 TCRs spanned the whole spike protein, with dominant responses in regions 160-218 and 743-854.

Concerning this clone itself: Its antigen is unknown. The input lacks base qualities; no much larger clone sits a single base away.

The CDR3, from cysteine to phenylalanine, totals 12 residues. Just the 36-base CDR3 DNA is kept, in frame starting at base 1. Cut back by 5 bases and 11 bases, the V and J ends lie 15 bases apart. Per the germline V gene, MDHEN is the CDR1 and SYDVKM is the CDR2. The CDR3 regions of human TCRbeta chains were analyzed by immunosequencing. Turning to the authors' computational methods: TCRs in the repertoires were matched against a reference library of SARS-CoV-2-specific TCRs that had been generated with the MIRA antigen-specificity platform. Breadth meant the fraction of unique TCRs that were SARS-CoV-2-associated, whereas depth meant the fraction of total T cells that were SARS-CoV-2-associated. Using the MIRA data, every spike-specific TCR was mapped to the spike region that the TCR reacted to and assigned to either a CD4 or a CD8 class. Log10-transformed breadth and depth values were compared by one-way ANOVA with Sidak's multiple comparisons tests. The clones in this table, taken by TCRdb from immuneACCESS, are in-frame only. Not every clone is retained; where verified, under half of the shortfall comes from an unresolved V gene, and the cause of the rest is unknown. The V and J calls and clone size were taken over from that table, and D and trimming were inferred from the DNA. This sample comprises fewer than 120,000 clones, about four fifths of them detected only once. Clones ranked in the top ten supply 4.6% of the sample.

Read against the paper, the sample's time point label means: baseline before first vaccination. Samples from vaccinated people were obtained from the UK trials COV001 and COV002, which included a single-blind randomized controlled phase 2/3 trial of AZD1222 (ChAdOx1 nCoV-19) in healthy adults. Trial participant PBMC samples were collected at day 0 and day 28 after the second dose for TCRbeta chain sequencing. Rearrangement joined TRBV28 to TRBJ1-1, with the identity of the D gene unclear. The TCR was taken from an adult in good health. The source material was peripheral blood, sampled on day 0 of AZD1222 vaccination. The CDR3 protein is CASSPESRPAFF. The DNA sequence follows: TGTGCCAGCAGTCCCGAATCTAGGCCTGCTTTCTTT.